The 19 T cell receptor beta chains reported below all come from one sample, sequenced in a study of OX40 agonist ivuxolimab in advanced cancers. Receptor libraries were prepared by the immunoSEQ multiplex PCR assay. TCRdb limited this immuneACCESS table to in-frame rearrangements with V and J called. A share of clones is missing; checked studies link under half to unresolved V genes, and the rest is unexplained. Counted in this sample were about 70,000 clones; about 73% of them appeared once. The biggest ten clones account for approximately 5% of the sample. The sequences come from CD4+ or CD8+ T cells sorted from blood, collected in a trial of the OX40 agonist ivuxolimab. These receptors originate from an adult with an advanced solid tumor such as melanoma, head and neck, liver or kidney cancer.

In its sample, this clone was seen once. The chain recombines TRBV28 with TRBJ2-7; tentative D call: TRBD2 (6 bases). This CDR3 spans 15 amino acids. Germline CDR1 reads MDHEN; CDR2 reads SYDVKM. Deletions cut 6 bases from V and 6 bases from J, with 21 bases between. This chain's CDR3 is CASSPPGLQGGEQYF. CDR3 bases: TGTGCCAGCAGCCCCCCGGGACTCCAGGGTGGCGAGCAGTACTTC.

The rearrangement links TRBV2 to TRBJ1-6; 7 nucleotides agree with TRBD1. The junction had 6 bases not matched to a gene; V was cut back by 8 bases and J by 8 bases. Germline values: CDR1 SNHLY, CDR2 FYNNEI. The CDR3 is 13 residues long. CDR3 bases: TGTGCCAGCGGGGGCACAGGGGATTCACCCCTCCACTTT. Translating it yields CASGGTGDSPLHF.

This chain connects TRBV29-1 to TRBJ1-1; D gene ambiguous. Germline loops: CDR1 SQVTM, CDR2 ANQGSEA. The CDR3 contains 11 residues. V was clipped by 5 bases and J by 3 bases, with 7 bases between them. CDR3 in amino acids: CSVTEYTEAFF. The CDR3 coding sequence is TGCAGCGTTACAGAGTACACTGAAGCTTTCTTT.

V gene TRBV7-3 combines with J gene TRBJ1-1, with D maybe TRBD1 (6 bases). CDR1 and CDR2 from the germline V gene are SGHTA and FQGTGA. The germline V and J ends were trimmed by 3 bases and 1 base, with 12 bases remaining between them. The CDR3 has 15 amino acids. The CDR3 sequence: CASSFGGARNTEAFF. The CDR3 nucleotides are TGTGCCAGCAGCTTCGGGGGGGCGAGGAACACTGAAGCTTTCTTT.

This chain joins TRBV7-2 and TRBJ1-5, with 12 bases identical to TRBD1. This CDR3 is built from 17 residues. Germline lookup yields CDR1 SGHTA and CDR2 FQGNSA. With V trimmed by 3 bases and J by 4 bases, 7 bases remained unmatched. This CDR3 reads CASSFRGQGADNQPQHF. The DNA of the CDR3 is TGTGCCAGCAGCTTTAGGGGACAGGGGGCCGATAATCAGCCCCAGCATTTT.

This chain connects TRBV7-2 to TRBJ2-7, with TRBD2 matching 8 bases. This CDR3 is built from 14 residues. Germline lookup yields CDR1 SGHTA and CDR2 FQGNSA. Losses at the gene ends were 5 bases for V and 2 bases for J; bases not matched to a gene: 5. CDR3 bases: TGTGCCAGCAGCCCAACTAGCGGACCCTACGAGCAGTACTTC. Amino acids: CASSPTSGPYEQYF.

The V call is TRBV19, the J call TRBJ2-3, with a tentative D call TRBD1 (6 bases). This CDR3 is built from 14 residues. Germline V CDR1 and CDR2: LNHDA, SQIVND (reference sequence). V dropped 10 bases and J dropped 4 bases, with 18 bases sitting between them. The CDR3 loop reads CATASGRGADTQYF. The CDR3 DNA follows: TGTGCCACCGCGTCGGGCAGGGGAGCAGATACGCAGTATTTT. The full variable domain, with the rest looked up from reference TRBV19 and TRBJ2-3, is DGGITQSPKYLFRKEGQNVTLSCEQNLNHDAMYWYRQDPGQGLRLIYYSQIVNDFQKGDIAEGYSVSREKKESFPLTVTSAQKNPTAFYLCATASGRGADTQYFGPGTRLTVL.

J is TRBJ1-1 and V is TRBV19; D is possibly TRBD1 (6 bases). V was cut by 5 bases and J by 0 bases, with 19 bases left in between. This CDR3 region has 17 residues. Germline values: CDR1 LNHDA, CDR2 SQIVND (reference sequence). The CDR3 reads CASSARSQGLMNTEAFF. The CDR3 region has the DNA TGTGCCAGTAGTGCCCGAAGCCAGGGGCTGATGAACACTGAAGCTTTCTTT.

This chain connects TRBV15 to TRBJ2-7; D unclear. CDR3 length equals 14 residues. V lost 4 bases and J 0 bases, leaving 10 bases between the germline ends. Germline CDR1 and CDR2: LNHNV and YYDKDF (reference sequence). CDR3 in DNA: TGTGCCACCAGCATCCGCCTCGACTCCTACGAGCAGTACTTC. This translates into CATSIRLDSYEQYF.

The rearrangement links TRBV19 to TRBJ2-2, with 8 bases lining up with TRBD2. Germline V gives CDR1 LNHDA, CDR2 SQIVND (reference sequence). The trim removed 5 bases at V and 4 bases at J, leaving 6 bases unmatched. The CDR3 contains 15 residues. CDR3 nucleotide sequence: TGTGCCAGTAGTCCCCCGGCGGGAGGCACCGGGGAGCTGTTTTTT. Encoded protein: CASSPPAGGTGELFF.

V is TRBV5-1 and J is TRBJ2-2; 10 bases align to TRBD2. Germline V gives CDR1 SGHRS, CDR2 YFSETQ. The trim removed 8 bases at V and 7 bases at J, leaving 8 bases unmatched. The CDR3 consists of 14 residues. DNA for the CDR3: TGCGCCAGTAGATGGTCTAGCGGGAGCGGGGAGCTGTTTTTT. Protein sequence: CASRWSSGSGELFF.

This chain connects TRBV28 to TRBJ2-2; D is ambiguous. Germline V gene data show CDR1 as MDHEN and CDR2 as SYDVKM. Trimming took off 5 bases at V and 2 bases at J, with 12 bases between the two ends. The CDR3 runs 15 residues. CDR3 sequence reads: CASSHTGLNTGELFF. The CDR3 DNA reads TGTGCCAGCAGTCACACGGGTCTCAACACCGGGGAGCTGTTTTTT.

V and J are TRBV29-1 and TRBJ1-2; D might be TRBD1 (5 bases). Trimming took off 3 bases at V and 4 bases at J, with 12 bases between the two ends. The CDR3 totals 13 residues. Germline values: CDR1 SQVTM, CDR2 ANQGSEA. The CDR3 DNA reads TGCAGCGTTGAGAAGGGGCAGAGCTATGGCTACACCTTC. Its protein is CSVEKGQSYGYTF.

The chain carries TRBV30 and TRBJ1-1; possible D gene TRBD1, 6 bases. Trimming removed 3 bases at V and 0 bases at J, with 11 bases between. From germline, CDR1 is GTSNPN and CDR2 SVGIG (reference sequence). The CDR3 covers 14 residues. CDR3 DNA sequence: TGTGCCTGGAGAAAGCAGGGGATGAACACTGAAGCTTTCTTT. Protein product: CAWRKQGMNTEAFF.

The chain joins TRBV9 to TRBJ2-1, with 14 bases identical to TRBD2. This CDR3 region has 16 residues. J was trimmed by 9 bases and V by 4 bases; bases with no gene match: 9. Germline V lookup: CDR1 SGDLS, CDR2 YYNGEE. CDR3 nucleotides: TGTGCCAGCAGCCCCAGACTAGCGGGGGGGCAGGGTGAGCAGTTCTTC. Its protein product is CASSPRLAGGQGEQFF.

Points on this clone: The DNA is left out, because the CDR3 cannot be placed on it with certainty; the CDR3 is given as TCRdb lists it. V and J are TRBV6-6 and TRBJ2-7. The CDR3 is 12 residues long, counting both termini. In germline, CDR1 is MNHNY, CDR2 SVGAGI (reference sequence). The CDR3 protein is CASSSSTTEQYF.

CDR3 nucleotide sequence: TGCGCCAGCAGCCCAGGACACATTTCTGGAAACACCATATATTTT. This gives the protein CASSPGHISGNTIYF. V and J are TRBV5-1 and TRBJ1-3; a possible D gene is TRBD1 (5 bases). The V end lost 4 bases, the J end lost 1 base, and 12 bases lay between the germline ends. CDR3 length: 15 amino acids. Germline V gives CDR1 SGHRS, CDR2 YFSETQ.

This clone has just a few counts. The gene calls are TRBV28 and TRBJ1-5; a weak D match, TRBD1 (6 bases). Germline lookup yields CDR1 MDHEN and CDR2 SYDVKM. The CDR3 has 15 residues. Trimming shortened V by 5 bases and J by 1 base, and 12 bases separated the two germline ends. As DNA, the CDR3 is TGTGCCAGCAGTCTCCCGGGGGCGAGCAATCAGCCCCAGCATTTT. Its translation: CASSLPGASNQPQHF.

This sequence joins TRBV5-6 and TRBJ1-1, with D tentatively TRBD1 (5 bases). Trimming shortened V by 4 bases and J by 4 bases, and 17 bases separated the two germline ends. This CDR3 has 15 residues. Germline V gene lookup returns CDR1 SGHDT and CDR2 YYEEEE. CDR3: CASSHRQFFVTEAFF. DNA of the CDR3: TGTGCCAGCAGCCACCGACAGTTCTTTGTCACTGAAGCTTTCTTT.